These T cell receptor beta chains were read from a single sample in a study of early T cells in non-severe SARS-CoV-2 infection. TCRdb analysed the 5' RACE reads with MiXCR anew, one entry per CDR3 protein. In the table there are tens of thousands of distinct CDR3 sequences, approximately 4.6% of which are singletons. Sequenced input: whole blood. The receptors originated from an adult who was a healthcare worker with PCR-confirmed SARS-CoV-2 infection or an uninfected control (not recorded which). CDR3s include the opening cysteine and the closing phenylalanine or tryptophan. A D gene is named only where the DNA matches it firmly. Clone sizes are given selectively: once, few, many, or a class where the clone is expanded.

clone_size,v_call,j_call,d_call,cdr3_nt,cdr3_aa
.,TRBV20-1,TRBJ2-3,TRBD2,TGCAGTGCTAGAGGGACTAGCCTGGATACGCAGTATTTT,CSARGTSLDTQYF
.,TRBV18,TRBJ1-5,TRBD1,TGTGCCAGCTCTCAGGACCGGGGACAGGGTCTGCCCCAGCATTTT,CASSQDRGQGLPQHF
many,TRBV7-9,TRBJ2-1,.,TGTGCCAGCAGCTCTCGGACGGCATCCTACAATGAGCAGTTCTTC,CASSSRTASYNEQFF
many,TRBV5-6,TRBJ1-1,.,TGTGCCAGCAGCTTGGATTGGGGGAACACTGAAGCTTTCTTT,CASSLDWGNTEAFF
many,TRBV5-4,TRBJ1-2,TRBD1,TGTGCCAGCAGCCTGAAACAGACAGGGGTGTATGGCTACACCTTC,CASSLKQTGVYGYTF
many,TRBV6-6,TRBJ1-4,.,TGTGCCAGCAGCCTAAACTCTGCAACTAATGAAAAACTGTTTTTT,CASSLNSATNEKLFF
few,TRBV9,TRBJ1-4,TRBD1,TGTGCCAGCAGCCCAGAGGGACAGGGTGGAGAAAAACTGTTTTTT,CASSPEGQGGEKLFF
many,TRBV7-2,TRBJ1-6,TRBD1,TGTGCCAGCAGCCAGCGGGACAGCTATAATTCACCCCTCCACTTT,CASSQRDSYNSPLHF
few,TRBV28,TRBJ2-3,.,TGTGCCAGCAGTTTATCGGGGGACTTAAGCACAGATACGCAGTATTTT,CASSLSGDLSTDTQYF
few,TRBV12-3/TRBV12-4,TRBJ2-5,.,TGTGCCAGCAGTTTCCCACAGCAAGAGACCCAGTACTTC,CASSFPQQETQYF
many,TRBV11-2,TRBJ1-4,.,TGTGCCAGCAGCTCCATCCGGGACGGACTTGCAACTAATGAAAAACTGTTTTTT,CASSSIRDGLATNEKLFF
many,TRBV6-2/TRBV6-3,TRBJ2-7,.,TGTGCCAGCAGTTACTCTGCTGGCGGGGACTACGAGCAGTACTTC,CASSYSAGGDYEQYF
many,TRBV7-2,TRBJ1-1,TRBD1,TGTGCCAGCAGCTTAGGGACAGGAATTGAAGCTTTCTTT,CASSLGTGIEAFF
many,TRBV4-1,TRBJ2-3,.,TGCGCCAGCGGAGGAGGGGGCCCAGATACGCAGTATTTT,CASGGGGPDTQYF
.,TRBV10-3,TRBJ1-2,.,TGTGCCATCAGTCCGGGACGGAAAAACTATGGCTACACCTTC,CAISPGRKNYGYTF
many,TRBV6-1,TRBJ2-2,.,TGTGCCAGCAGTAAGAACACCGGGGAGCTGTTTTTT,CASSKNTGELFF
.,TRBV6-5,TRBJ1-6,TRBD1,TGTGCCAGCAGTTACGGGACAGATAATTCACCCCTCCACTTT,CASSYGTDNSPLHF
many,TRBV18,TRBJ2-3,.,TGTGCCAGCTCATCCCTTAGCACAGATACGCAGTATTTT,CASSSLSTDTQYF
many,TRBV18,TRBJ2-1,.,TGTGCCAGCTCACTACTAGTGGATGAGCAGTTCTTC,CASSLLVDEQFF
many,TRBV12-3/TRBV12-4,TRBJ1-1,.,TGTGCCAGCAGAATGGGACCTGCGTACGGTGAAGCTTTCTTT,CASRMGPAYGEAFF
.,TRBV12-3/TRBV12-4,TRBJ2-7,.,TGTGCCAGCAGTTTAGAGGCGCGGGAGCAGTACTTC,CASSLEAREQYF
few,TRBV6-5,TRBJ1-1,TRBD1,TGTGCCAGCAGCGGAACAGGGGTCCTGGAGAACACTGAAGCTTTCTTT,CASSGTGVLENTEAFF
many,TRBV5-1,TRBJ1-2,.,TGCGCCAGCAGTCAACGGACCCCAGCTAACTATGGCTACACCTTC,CASSQRTPANYGYTF
.,TRBV29-1,TRBJ2-2,.,TGCAGCACTCGGGGGGCCGGGAACACCGGGGAGCTGTTTTTT,CSTRGAGNTGELFF
.,TRBV7-9,TRBJ2-2,.,TGTGCCAGCAGCTTAAACGGGGAAAACACCGGGGAGCTGTTTTTT,CASSLNGENTGELFF
.,TRBV20-1,TRBJ2-5,TRBD2,TGCAGTGCTAGTCTAGCCGGGACTAGCGGGCCTCGAGAAGAGACCCAGTACTTC,CSASLAGTSGPREETQYF
.,TRBV25-1,TRBJ1-6,.,TGTGCCAGCAGTGAATTCCGGACCTCCGATTCACCCCTCCACTTT,CASSEFRTSDSPLHF
many,TRBV5-1,TRBJ1-1,.,TGCGCCAGCAGCTTGAATAGCCTAATGAACACTGAAGCTTTCTTT,CASSLNSLMNTEAFF
many,TRBV4-3,TRBJ2-7,.,TGCGCCAGCAGCCCCAAAGTCCCGGGGGCAAGGGAGCAGTACTTC,CASSPKVPGAREQYF
many,TRBV5-6,TRBJ1-2,.,TGTGCCAGCAGCCATGACGGACAGCGAGGGGATAACTATGGCTACACCTTC,CASSHDGQRGDNYGYTF
many,TRBV29-1,TRBJ1-1,.,TGCAGCGTGAAAAATTGGAACACTGAAGCTTTCTTT,CSVKNWNTEAFF
many,TRBV12-3/TRBV12-4,TRBJ1-1,.,TGTGCCAGCAGTTCCCTGCCGAACACTGAAGCTTTCTTT,CASSSLPNTEAFF
many,TRBV12-5,TRBJ1-5,.,TGTGCTAGTGGTCGAGGGTCCAATCAGCCCCAGCATTTT,CASGRGSNQPQHF
many,TRBV11-2,TRBJ1-2,.,TGTGCCAGCAGCTTAGATCTCAGACCGCTCCTCTATGGCTACACCTTC,CASSLDLRPLLYGYTF
few,TRBV4-2,TRBJ2-3,.,TGTGCCAGCAGCCAAGCGGGGGCGCCAGATACGCAGTATTTT,CASSQAGAPDTQYF
large,TRBV7-3,TRBJ2-5,TRBD2,TGTGCCAGCAGCTTAGGAACGGGGGGGGCCTTCCAAGAGACCCAGTACTTC,CASSLGTGGAFQETQYF
many,TRBV20-1,TRBJ2-3,.,TGCAGTGCTTCGGGACTTGACACAGATACGCAGTATTTT,CSASGLDTDTQYF
many,TRBV6-2/TRBV6-3,TRBJ2-1,TRBD2,TGTGCCGGACGACCTAGCGGCACCTACAATGAGCAGTTCTTC,CAGRPSGTYNEQFF
many,TRBV7-6,TRBJ2-7,.,TGTGCCAGCAGCTTATCCGCGTCTGAGCAGTACTTC,CASSLSASEQYF
many,TRBV20-1,TRBJ1-1,.,TGCAGTGCTAGAAGGGGAGGGGATGGTACTGAAGCTTTCTTT,CSARRGGDGTEAFF
many,TRBV7-2,TRBJ2-7,TRBD2,TGTGCCAGCAGAGGGACTAGCCCCATCTACGAGCAGTACTTC,CASRGTSPIYEQYF
few,TRBV6-6,TRBJ1-6,.,TGTGCCAGCAGCCCCGCAGGGAATAATTCACCCCTCCACTTT,CASSPAGNNSPLHF
.,TRBV7-3,TRBJ2-3,TRBD2,TGTGCCAGCAGCCGGGGACTAGCGGTCACAGATACGCAGTATTTT,CASSRGLAVTDTQYF
many,TRBV28,TRBJ2-3,TRBD2,TGTGCCAGCACCTTGGGAGCGGGGCCAGATACGCAGTATTTT,CASTLGAGPDTQYF
many,TRBV4-3,TRBJ2-7,.,TGCGCCAGCAGCCAAGATCCGGACGGGATCTACGAGCAGTACTTC,CASSQDPDGIYEQYF
many,TRBV28,TRBJ1-6,TRBD1,TGTGCCAGCAGGGAGACAGGGACGAATTCACCCCTCCACTTT,CASRETGTNSPLHF
many,TRBV7-6,TRBJ1-3,.,TGTGCCAGCAGCCAAGCCGGGGGGAACACTGGAAACACCATATATTTT,CASSQAGGNTGNTIYF